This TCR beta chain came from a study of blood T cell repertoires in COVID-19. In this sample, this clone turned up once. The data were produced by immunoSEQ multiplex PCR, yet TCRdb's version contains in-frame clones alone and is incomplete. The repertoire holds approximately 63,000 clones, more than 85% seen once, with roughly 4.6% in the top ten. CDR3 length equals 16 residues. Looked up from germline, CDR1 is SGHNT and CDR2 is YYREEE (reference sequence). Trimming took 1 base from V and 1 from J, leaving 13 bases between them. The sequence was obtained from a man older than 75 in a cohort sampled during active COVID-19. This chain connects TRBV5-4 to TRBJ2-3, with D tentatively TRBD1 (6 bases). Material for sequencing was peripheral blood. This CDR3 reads CASSLNGGNGTDTQYF. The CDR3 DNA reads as TGTGCCAGCAGCTTGAATGGGGGCAACGGCACAGATACGCAGTATTTT.